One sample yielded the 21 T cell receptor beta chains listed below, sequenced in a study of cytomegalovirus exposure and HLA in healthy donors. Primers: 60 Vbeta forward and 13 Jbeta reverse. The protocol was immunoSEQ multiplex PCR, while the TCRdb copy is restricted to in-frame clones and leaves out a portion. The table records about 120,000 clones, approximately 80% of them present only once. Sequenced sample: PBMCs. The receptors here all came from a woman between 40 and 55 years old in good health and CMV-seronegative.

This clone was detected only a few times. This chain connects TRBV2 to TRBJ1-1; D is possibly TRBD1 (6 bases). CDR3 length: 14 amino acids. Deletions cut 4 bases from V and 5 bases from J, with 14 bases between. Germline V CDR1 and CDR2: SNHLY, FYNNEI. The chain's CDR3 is CASSVAGRGTEAFF. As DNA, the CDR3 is TGTGCCAGCAGTGTGGCGGGGAGGGGGACTGAAGCTTTCTTT.

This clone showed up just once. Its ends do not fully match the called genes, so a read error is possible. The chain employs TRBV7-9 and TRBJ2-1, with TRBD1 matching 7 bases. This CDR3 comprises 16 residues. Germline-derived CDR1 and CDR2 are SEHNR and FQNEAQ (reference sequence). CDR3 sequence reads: CSSSLDGGQMAWVRFF. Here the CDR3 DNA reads TGTTCCAGCAGCTTAGATGGGGGACAGATGGCGTGGGTTAGGTTCTTC.

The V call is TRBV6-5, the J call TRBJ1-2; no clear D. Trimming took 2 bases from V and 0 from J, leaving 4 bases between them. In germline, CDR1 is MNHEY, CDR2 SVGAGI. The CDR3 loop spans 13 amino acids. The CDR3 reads CASSYGANYGYTF. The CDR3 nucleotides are TGTGCCAGCAGTTACGGAGCTAACTATGGCTACACCTTC.

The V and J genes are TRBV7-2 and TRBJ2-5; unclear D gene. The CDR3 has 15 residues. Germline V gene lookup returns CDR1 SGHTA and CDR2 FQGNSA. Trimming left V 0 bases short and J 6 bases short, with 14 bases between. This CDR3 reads CASSLAAGLGKTQYF. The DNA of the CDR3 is TGTGCCAGCAGCTTAGCGGCCGGGTTAGGCAAGACCCAGTACTTC.

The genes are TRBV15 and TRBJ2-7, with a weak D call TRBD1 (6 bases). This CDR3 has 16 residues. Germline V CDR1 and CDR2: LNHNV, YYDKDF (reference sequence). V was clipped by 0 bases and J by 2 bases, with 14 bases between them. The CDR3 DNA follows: TGTGCCACCAGCAGAGAGAAGGCAGGGGTTGCCTACGAGCAGTACTTC. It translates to CATSREKAGVAYEQYF. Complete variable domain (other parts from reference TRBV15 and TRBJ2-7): DAMVIQNPRYQVTQFGKPVTLSCSQTLNHNVMYWYQQKSSQAPKLLFHYYDKDFNNEADTPDNFQSRRPNTSFCFLDIRSPGLGDTAMYLCATSREKAGVAYEQYFGPGTRLTVT.

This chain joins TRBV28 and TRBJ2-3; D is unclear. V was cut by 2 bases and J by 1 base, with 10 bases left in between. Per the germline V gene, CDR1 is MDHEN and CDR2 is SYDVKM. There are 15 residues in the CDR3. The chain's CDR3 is CASSLTPRGTDTQYF. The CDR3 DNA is TGTGCCAGCAGTTTAACCCCCCGGGGCACAGATACGCAGTATTTT. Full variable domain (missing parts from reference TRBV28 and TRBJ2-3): DVKVTQSSRYLVKRTGEKVFLECVQDMDHENMFWYRQDPGLGLRLIYFSYDVKMKEKGDIPEGYSVSREKKERFSLILESASTNQTSMYLCASSLTPRGTDTQYFGPGTRLTVL.

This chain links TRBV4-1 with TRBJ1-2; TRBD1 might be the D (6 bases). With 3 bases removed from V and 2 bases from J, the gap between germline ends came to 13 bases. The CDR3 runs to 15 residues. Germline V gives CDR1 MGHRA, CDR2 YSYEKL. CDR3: CASSHGQSQNYGYTF. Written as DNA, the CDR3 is TGCGCCAGCAGCCACGGACAGTCGCAGAACTATGGCTACACCTTC.

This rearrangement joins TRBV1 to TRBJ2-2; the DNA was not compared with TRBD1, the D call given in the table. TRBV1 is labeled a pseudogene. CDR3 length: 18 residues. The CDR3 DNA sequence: TGCACCAGCAGCCAAGACTTTGGGGGCAGGGCCAACACCGGGGAGCTGTTTTTT. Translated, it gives CTSSQDFGGRANTGELFF.

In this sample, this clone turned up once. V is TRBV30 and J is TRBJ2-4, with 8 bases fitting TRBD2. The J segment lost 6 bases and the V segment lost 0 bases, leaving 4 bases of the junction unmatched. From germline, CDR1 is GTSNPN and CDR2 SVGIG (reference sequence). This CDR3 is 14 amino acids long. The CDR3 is CAWSVAGAGNIQYF. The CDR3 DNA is TGTGCCTGGAGTGTAGCGGGGGCCGGAAACATTCAGTACTTC.

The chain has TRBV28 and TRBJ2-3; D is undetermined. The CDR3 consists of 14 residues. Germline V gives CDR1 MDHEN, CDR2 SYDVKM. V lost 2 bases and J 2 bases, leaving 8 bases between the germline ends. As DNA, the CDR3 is TGTGCCAGCAGTTTACCGCGAGACACAGATACGCAGTATTTT. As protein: CASSLPRDTDTQYF.

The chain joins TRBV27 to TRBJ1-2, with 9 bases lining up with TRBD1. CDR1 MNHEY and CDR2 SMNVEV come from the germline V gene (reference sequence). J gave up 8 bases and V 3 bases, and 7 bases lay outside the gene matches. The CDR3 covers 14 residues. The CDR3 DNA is TGTGCCAGCAGTTTGAGTACAGGGGGCGAGGGCTACACCTTC. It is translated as CASSLSTGGEGYTF.

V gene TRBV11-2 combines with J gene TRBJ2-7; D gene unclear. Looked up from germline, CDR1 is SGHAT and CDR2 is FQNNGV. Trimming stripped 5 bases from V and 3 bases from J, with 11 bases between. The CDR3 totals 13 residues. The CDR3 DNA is TGTGCCAGCAGCCAAACAAACAGCTACGAGCAGTACTTC. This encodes CASSQTNSYEQYF.

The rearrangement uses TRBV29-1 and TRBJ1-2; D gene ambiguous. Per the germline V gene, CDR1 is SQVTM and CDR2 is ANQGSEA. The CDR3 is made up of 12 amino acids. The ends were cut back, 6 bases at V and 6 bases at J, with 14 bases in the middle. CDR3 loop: CSVRMARDGYTF. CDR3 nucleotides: TGCAGCGTACGTATGGCGAGGGATGGCTACACCTTC.

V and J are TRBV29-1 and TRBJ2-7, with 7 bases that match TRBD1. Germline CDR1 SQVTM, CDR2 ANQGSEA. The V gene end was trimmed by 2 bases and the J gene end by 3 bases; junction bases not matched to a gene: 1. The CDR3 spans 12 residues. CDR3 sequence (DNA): TGCAGCGTTGAAAGGGACAGCTACGAGCAGTACTTC. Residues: CSVERDSYEQYF.

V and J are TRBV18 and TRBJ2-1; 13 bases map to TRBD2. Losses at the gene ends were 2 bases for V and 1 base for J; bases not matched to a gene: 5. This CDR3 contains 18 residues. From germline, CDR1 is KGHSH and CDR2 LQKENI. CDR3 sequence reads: CASSPATSGRISYNEQFF. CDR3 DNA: TGTGCCAGCTCACCAGCGACTAGCGGGAGGATATCCTACAATGAGCAGTTCTTC.

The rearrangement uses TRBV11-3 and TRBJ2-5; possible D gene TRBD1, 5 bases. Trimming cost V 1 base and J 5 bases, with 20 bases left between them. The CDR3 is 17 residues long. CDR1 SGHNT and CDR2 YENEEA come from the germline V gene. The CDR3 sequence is CASSLGTKASFGETQYF. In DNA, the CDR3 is TGTGCCAGCAGCTTAGGGACAAAGGCATCGTTCGGTGAGACCCAGTACTTC.

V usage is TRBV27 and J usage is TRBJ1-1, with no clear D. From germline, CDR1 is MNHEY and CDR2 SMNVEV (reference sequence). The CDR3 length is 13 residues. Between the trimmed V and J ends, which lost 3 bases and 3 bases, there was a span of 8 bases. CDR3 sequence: CASSLGSHTEAFF. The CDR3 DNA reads TGTGCCAGCAGTTTGGGCAGTCACACTGAAGCTTTCTTT.

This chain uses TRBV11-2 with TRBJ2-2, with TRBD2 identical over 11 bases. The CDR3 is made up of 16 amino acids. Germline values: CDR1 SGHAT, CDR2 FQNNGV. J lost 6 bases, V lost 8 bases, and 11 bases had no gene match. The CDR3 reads CASGAMGTSGSGELFF. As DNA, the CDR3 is TGTGCCAGCGGAGCGATGGGGACTAGCGGTTCCGGGGAGCTGTTTTTT.

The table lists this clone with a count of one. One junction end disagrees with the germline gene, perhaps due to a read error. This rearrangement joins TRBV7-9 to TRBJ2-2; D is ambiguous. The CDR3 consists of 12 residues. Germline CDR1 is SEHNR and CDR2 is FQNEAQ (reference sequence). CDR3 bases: TGTTCCAGCAGCCCTTTCGAGGGGGAGCTGTTTTTT. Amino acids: CSSSPFEGELFF. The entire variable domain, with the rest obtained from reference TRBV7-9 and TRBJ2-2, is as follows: DTGVSQNPRHKITKRGQNVTFRCDPISEHNRLYWYRQTLGQGPEFLTYFQNEAQLEKSRLLSDRFSAERPKGSFSTLEIQRTEQGDSAMYLCSSSPFEGELFFGEGSRLTVL.

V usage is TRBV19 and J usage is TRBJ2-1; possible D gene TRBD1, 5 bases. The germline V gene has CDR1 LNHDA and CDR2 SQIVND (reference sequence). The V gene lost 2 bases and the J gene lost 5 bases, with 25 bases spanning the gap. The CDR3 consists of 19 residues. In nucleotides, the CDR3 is TGTGCCAGTAGTATACCAGGGAAATATATGGGGTTGTCTGACAATGAGCAGTTCTTC. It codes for CASSIPGKYMGLSDNEQFF.

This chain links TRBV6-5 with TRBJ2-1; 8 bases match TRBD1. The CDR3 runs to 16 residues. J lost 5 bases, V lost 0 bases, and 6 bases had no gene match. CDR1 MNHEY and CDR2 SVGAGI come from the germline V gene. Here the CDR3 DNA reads TGTGCCAGCAGTTACTCTTCAGGGGGCGCCGACAATGAGCAGTTCTTC. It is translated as CASSYSSGGADNEQFF.